This TCR beta chain stems from a study of identical twins. Findings and caveats of the study: Surplus twin overlap in beta out-of-frame sequences was less pronounced. Zero-insertion findings could be partly confounded by invariant cells (MAIT and iNKT cells). Findings depended on cross-sectional statistics rather than tracking the same donors. Twins shared out-of-frame alpha sequences with excess low generation probability.

This clonotype was found many times. Its antigen is as yet unknown. Each CDR3 protein gets one entry after TCRdb re-called the 5' RACE reads with MiXCR. The sample holds 300,000 to 400,000 distinct CDR3 sequences; approximately 13% are singletons and the top ten take approximately 7.5%. The sample was also linked to a second study, of yellow fever vaccine responses in identical twins.

Sequencing input: CD8+ T cells sorted from blood. The clonotype originates from a woman aged 18-35 years in good health.

CDR3 amino acids: CASSLTGGAGELFF. CDR3 coding DNA: TGTGCCAGCAGTTTAACAGGGGGAGCCGGGGAGCTGTTTTTT. This rearrangement joins TRBV28 to TRBJ2-2, with 8 bases lining up with TRBD1. The germline gives CDR1 MDHEN, CDR2 SYDVKM. Germline trimming cut 2 bases from V and 6 bases from J; bases unmatched to any gene: 2. The CDR3 spans 14 residues.